One and the same sample provided the 14 T cell receptor beta chains below, sequenced in a study of T cell changes during pregnancy in multiple sclerosis. TCRdb keeps only in-frame clones here, not all; method: immunoSEQ multiplex PCR. This sample has fewer than 95,000 clones; 94% occur once, and the top ten carry less than 2.5%. The sample was peripheral blood, taken in the third trimester of pregnancy. These receptors all stem from a female donor with multiple sclerosis, enrolled in a pregnancy study.

The genes are TRBV28 and TRBJ1-3; 7 nucleotides agree with TRBD1. Germline assignment: CDR1 MDHEN and CDR2 SYDVKM. The CDR3 is 13 amino acids. Germline trimming cut 6 bases from V and 4 bases from J; bases unmatched to any gene: 3. This CDR3 is CASRKQGGNTIYF. DNA of the CDR3: TGTGCCAGCAGAAAACAGGGGGGAAACACCATATATTTT.

The chain employs TRBV9 and TRBJ1-2; TRBD1 aligns across 8 bases. The V segment lost 4 bases and the J segment 0 bases; nucleotides outside the gene matches: 8. The germline gives CDR1 SGDLS, CDR2 YYNGEE. The CDR3 loop spans 16 amino acids. The CDR3 region has the DNA TGTGCCAGCAGCCCAGGACAGGGCTTAGCTAACTATGGCTACACCTTC. Encoded protein: CASSPGQGLANYGYTF.

On this clone itself: This specimen includes other DNA sequences encoding the same CDR3. CDR3 amino acids: CASNQGITEAFF. The CDR3 coding sequence is TGTGCCAGCAACCAGGGGATCACTGAAGCTTTCTTT. The chain combines TRBV6-6 with TRBJ1-1; a possible D gene is TRBD1 (6 bases). The CDR3 loop spans 12 amino acids. V was clipped by 7 bases and J by 4 bases, with 10 bases between them. Per the germline V gene, CDR1 is MNHNY and CDR2 is SVGAGI (reference sequence).

V is TRBV15 and J is TRBJ2-1; weak D call: TRBD1 (5 bases). CDR1 LNHNV and CDR2 YYDKDF come from the germline V gene (reference sequence). V was pared by 0 bases and J by 8 bases, with 8 bases between. The CDR3 is 13 amino acids. The CDR3 nucleotides are TGTGCCACCAGCAGAGAGTTCAGGGATGAGCAGTTCTTC. Translating gives CATSREFRDEQFF.

CDR3 nucleotide sequence: TGTGCCAGCAGCTCCTCGGGTTACCAAGAGACCCAGTACTTC. This translates into CASSSSGYQETQYF. This chain connects TRBV7-9 to TRBJ2-5; D unresolved. Trimming pared 4 bases from V and 0 bases from J, leaving 9 bases between. The CDR3 is 14 amino acids. From germline, CDR1 is SEHNR and CDR2 FQNEAQ (reference sequence).

In DNA form, the CDR3 reads TGTGCCAGCAGGAGGACTAGCGGGAGGACAGATACGCAGTATTTT. Its protein is CASRRTSGRTDTQYF. This chain links TRBV2 with TRBJ2-3; TRBD2 matches 14 bases. V lost 6 bases to trimming and J lost 3 bases; unmatched junction nucleotides: 2. Germline CDR1 and CDR2: SNHLY and FYNNEI. The CDR3 extends over 15 amino acids.

The chain combines TRBV28 with TRBJ2-7, with TRBD2 as a possible D gene (6 bases). V lost 2 bases and J 0 bases, leaving 11 bases between the germline ends. Germline V CDR1 and CDR2: MDHEN, SYDVKM. The CDR3 totals 15 residues. The CDR3, as DNA: TGTGCCAGCAGTTTAGTAGCGGAAGGCTCCTACGAGCAGTACTTC. Its translation is CASSLVAEGSYEQYF.

The table lists this clone with a count of one. The gene calls are TRBV2 and TRBJ1-2; 9 bases line up with TRBD1. Germline V gene sequence: CDR1 SNHLY, CDR2 FYNNEI. V gave up 5 bases and J gave up 5 bases; unmatched junction bases: 6. This CDR3 region has 14 residues. The CDR3 sequence: CASSPRQGVYGYTF. The CDR3 coding sequence is TGTGCCAGCAGTCCCAGACAGGGGGTTTATGGCTACACCTTC.

This chain connects TRBV21-1 to TRBJ1-2. TRBV21-1 is described as a pseudogene. This CDR3 contains 16 residues. CDR3 sequence reads: CASSKFPGTPGGGYTF. CDR3 DNA: TGTGCCAGCAGCAAATTTCCCGGTACCCCCGGGGGAGGCTACACCTTC.

The rearrangement uses TRBV6-6 and TRBJ1-1, with D uncertain. V gave up 6 bases and J gave up 1 base, with 6 bases separating them. In germline, CDR1 is MNHNY, CDR2 SVGAGI (reference sequence). The CDR3 is made up of 12 amino acids. The CDR3, as DNA: TGTGCCAGCAGCCTACGGAACACTGAAGCTTTCTTT. Translated: CASSLRNTEAFF.

This chain joins TRBV7-8 and TRBJ2-1; possible D gene TRBD2, 6 bases. Germline V gene sequence: CDR1 SGHVS, CDR2 FQNEAQ. Between the trimmed V and J ends, which lost 3 bases and 6 bases, there was a span of 9 bases. The CDR3 totals 13 residues. The CDR3 bases are TGTGCCAGCAGCTTCGGAGGGACCAATGAGCAGTTCTTC. This translates into CASSFGGTNEQFF.

The CDR3 sequence is CASTPGTDLQPQHF. Written as DNA, the CDR3 is TGTGCCAGCACCCCTGGGACAGACTTACAGCCCCAGCATTTT. The V gene is TRBV7-2, the J gene TRBJ1-5, with 7 bases lining up with TRBD1. The V gene's germline CDR1 is SGHTA and CDR2 FQGNSA. The ends lost 7 bases at V and 7 bases at J; junction bases unmatched: 10. This CDR3 has 14 residues.

The V and J genes are TRBV5-1 and TRBJ2-7, with unresolved D. The CDR3 runs 16 residues. Germline V gives CDR1 SGHRS, CDR2 YFSETQ. Trimming removed 3 bases from V and 4 bases from J, with 20 bases in between. CDR3 nucleotide sequence: TGCGCCAGCAGCTACTACGCCATCCCTTCGAAATACGAGCAGTACTTC. Its protein product is CASSYYAIPSKYEQYF.

This chain joins TRBV2 and TRBJ2-1; TRBD2 agrees at 8 bases. The CDR3 consists of 14 residues. Trimming cost V 8 bases and J 4 bases; bases outside gene matches: 7. CDR1 is SNHLY and CDR2 is FYNNEI in the germline V gene. Here the CDR3 DNA reads TGTGCCAGCCCCAGCGGGAGCATGTACAATGAGCAGTTCTTC. Residues: CASPSGSMYNEQFF.